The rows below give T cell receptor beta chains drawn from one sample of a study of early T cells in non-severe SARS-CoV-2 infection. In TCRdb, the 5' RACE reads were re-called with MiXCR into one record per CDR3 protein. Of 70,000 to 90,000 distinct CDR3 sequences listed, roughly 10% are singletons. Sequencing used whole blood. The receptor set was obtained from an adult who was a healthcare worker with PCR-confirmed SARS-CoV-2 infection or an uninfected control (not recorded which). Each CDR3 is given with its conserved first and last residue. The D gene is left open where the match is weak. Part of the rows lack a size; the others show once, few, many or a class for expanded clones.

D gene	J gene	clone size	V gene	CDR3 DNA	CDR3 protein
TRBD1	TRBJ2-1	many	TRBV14	TGTGCCAGCAGCCAAAGACAGGGGGCGAGAGATGAGCAGTTCTTC	CASSQRQGARDEQFF
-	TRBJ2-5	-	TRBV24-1	TGTGCCACCAGTTCACGGCAGGATAGTGAGACCCAGTACTTC	CATSSRQDSETQYF
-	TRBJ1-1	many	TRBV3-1	TGTGCCAGCAGCCAGAAGGGGACCCGGAGCACTGAAGCTTTCTTT	CASSQKGTRSTEAFF
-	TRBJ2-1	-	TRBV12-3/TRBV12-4	TGTGCCAGCAGTTTAATTGGGTACAATGAGCAGTTCTTC	CASSLIGYNEQFF
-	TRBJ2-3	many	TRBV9	TGTGCCAGCGGAGGGGGGTCTAAGGTGTTGAAACGGGACACAGATACGCAGTATTTT	CASGGGSKVLKRDTDTQYF
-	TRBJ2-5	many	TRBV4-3	TGCGCCAGCTCAAGCCGGGATTCAAACGAAGAGACCCAGTACTTC	CASSSRDSNEETQYF
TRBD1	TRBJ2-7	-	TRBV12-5	TGTGCTAGTGGTTTGGTAGGGGACAGGGCTGGGTACGAGCAGTACTTC	CASGLVGDRAGYEQYF
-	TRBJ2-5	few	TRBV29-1	TGCAGCGCCGTAGACGAGACCCAGTACTTC	CSAVDETQYF
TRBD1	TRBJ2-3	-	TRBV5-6	TGTGCCAGCAGCTTGCTAACAGGGGATCGCACAGATACGCAGTATTTT	CASSLLTGDRTDTQYF
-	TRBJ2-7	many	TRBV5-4	TGTGCCAGCAGCTTGGGACAGCAGACATTCTACGAGCAGTACTTC	CASSLGQQTFYEQYF
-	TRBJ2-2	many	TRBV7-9	TGTGCCCTGCAATCGAACACCGGGGAGCTGTTTTTT	CALQSNTGELFF
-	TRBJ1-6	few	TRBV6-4	TGTGCCAGCAGTGACTCGGGGGACGCTAATTCACCCCTCCACTTT	CASSDSGDANSPLHF
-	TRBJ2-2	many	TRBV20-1	TGCAGTGCTAGAGACTGGACAGATAACACCGGGGAGCTGTTTTTT	CSARDWTDNTGELFF
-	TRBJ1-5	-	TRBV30	TGTGCCTGGACCCACGGGAATCAGCCCCAGCATTTT	CAWTHGNQPQHF
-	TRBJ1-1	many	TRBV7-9	TGTGCCAGCATCCCTCGAGATCGGAATGAAGCTTTCTTT	CASIPRDRNEAFF
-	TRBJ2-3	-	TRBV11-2	TGTGCCAGCAGCTTACCGACCAGCACAGATACGCAGTATTTT	CASSLPTSTDTQYF
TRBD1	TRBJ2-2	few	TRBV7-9	TGTGCCAGCAGTCAACACCGGGACAGGGGGATCGGGGAGCTGTTTTTT	CASSQHRDRGIGELFF
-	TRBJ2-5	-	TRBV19	TGTGCCAGTAGTGAGACTCCCGGGGTTGAGACCCAGTACTTC	CASSETPGVETQYF
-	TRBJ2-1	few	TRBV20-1	TGCAGTGCTAGAGTGGTAGGGGGGAACAATGAGCAGTTCTTC	CSARVVGGNNEQFF
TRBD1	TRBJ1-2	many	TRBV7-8	TGTGCCAGCAGCCCCGACAGGGGTACGAGAGGCTACACCTTC	CASSPDRGTRGYTF
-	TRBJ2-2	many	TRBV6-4	TGTGCCAGCAGAGGTAGGAGCGAGGCCGGGGAGCTGTTTTTT	CASRGRSEAGELFF
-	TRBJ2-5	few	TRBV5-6	TGTGCCAGCAGCTTGGTGGTACGGGCACAAGAGACCCAGTACTTC	CASSLVVRAQETQYF
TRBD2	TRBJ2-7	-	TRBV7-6	TGTGCCAGCAGCTTATCAGCGGGGAGCTACGAGCAGTACTTC	CASSLSAGSYEQYF
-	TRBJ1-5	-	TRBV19	TGTGCCAGTAGTATAGCCAGGACCAGGTCGGAGCAGCCCCAGCATTTT	CASSIARTRSEQPQHF
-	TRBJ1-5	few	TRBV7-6	TGTGCCAGCAGCTTAGACAGTAGCAATCAGCCCCAGCATTTT	CASSLDSSNQPQHF
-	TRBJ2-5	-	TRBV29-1	TGCAGCGTTTCCATAGGGGAGACCCAGTACTTC	CSVSIGETQYF
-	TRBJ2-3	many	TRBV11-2	TGTGCCAGCAGCCCCATCTCAGGGGCGGATACGCAGTATTTT	CASSPISGADTQYF
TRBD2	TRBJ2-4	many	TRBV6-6	TGTGCCAGCAGTTACTCGGGGCTAGCGGTAGCCAAAAACATTCAGTACTTC	CASSYSGLAVAKNIQYF
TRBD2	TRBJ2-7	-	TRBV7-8	TGTGCCAGCAGCTCCCCAACAGGAGTAGCGGGGGCCCTCTACGAGCAGTACTTC	CASSSPTGVAGALYEQYF
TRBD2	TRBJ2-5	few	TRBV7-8	TGTGCCAGCACCCTGCTGCGCGGGGAGGGCCAAGAGACCCAGTACTTC	CASTLLRGEGQETQYF
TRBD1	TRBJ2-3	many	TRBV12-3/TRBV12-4	TGTGCCAGCAATGACAGGGTGCGGACAGATACGCAGTATTTT	CASNDRVRTDTQYF
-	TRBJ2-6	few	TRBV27	TGTGCCAGCAGTTTCGGGTACTCTGGGGCCAACGTCCTGACTTTC	CASSFGYSGANVLTF
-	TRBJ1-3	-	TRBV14	TGTGCCAGCAGCCAAGACAGTGCGGCCCTCTCTGGAAACACCATATATTTT	CASSQDSAALSGNTIYF
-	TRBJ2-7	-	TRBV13	TGTGCCAGCAGCCCTGGGGAGGTCGATCCCTACGAGCAGTACTTC	CASSPGEVDPYEQYF
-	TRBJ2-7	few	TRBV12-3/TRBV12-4	TGTGCCAGCAGTGACTGGGACGGCTACGAGCAGTACTTC	CASSDWDGYEQYF
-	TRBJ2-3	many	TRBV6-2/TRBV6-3	TGTGCCAGTACCTCTTTTTCGGGGATCCCTACGGGTACGCAGTATTTT	CASTSFSGIPTGTQYF
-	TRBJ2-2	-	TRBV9	TGTGCCAGCAGCATTACAGGGTCCGGGGAGCTGTTTTTT	CASSITGSGELFF
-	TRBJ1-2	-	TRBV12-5	TGTGCTAGTGTGGACAGCTCGTGGTTCTATGGCTACACCTTC	CASVDSSWFYGYTF
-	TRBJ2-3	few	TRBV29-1	TGCAGCGCTGGACGGGTAGATACGCAGTATTTT	CSAGRVDTQYF
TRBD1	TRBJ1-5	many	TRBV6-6	TGTGCCAGCAGTCAGGGGACAGGGCCAGGAACTAATCAGCCCCAGCATTTT	CASSQGTGPGTNQPQHF
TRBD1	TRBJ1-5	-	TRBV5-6	TGTGCCAGCAGCTTGGCGGCGGGACAGGGATTTGGGAATCAGCCCCAGCATTTT	CASSLAAGQGFGNQPQHF
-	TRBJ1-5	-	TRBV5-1	TGCGCCAGCAGCTTGTGGGAAAAACTTAGTCAGCCCCAGCATTTT	CASSLWEKLSQPQHF
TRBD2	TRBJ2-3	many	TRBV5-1	TGCGCCAGCAGCTTGGTAGCTAGCGGGGGGCCAGCGGATACGCAGTATTTT	CASSLVASGGPADTQYF
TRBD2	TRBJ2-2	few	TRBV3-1	TGTGCCAGCAGACCAAGCGGGGGCAACACCGGGGAGCTGTTTTTT	CASRPSGGNTGELFF
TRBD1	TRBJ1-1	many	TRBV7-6	TGTGCCAGCAGCGAAGACAGGGGCCCGAACACTGAAGCTTTCTTT	CASSEDRGPNTEAFF
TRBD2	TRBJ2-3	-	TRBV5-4	TGTGCCAGCAGCCCCGAAGTAGTCGGGGGGGGTACAGATACGCAGTATTTT	CASSPEVVGGGTDTQYF
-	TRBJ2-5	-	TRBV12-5	TGTGCTAGTGGTTCATCGCCCCGGGCAGAGACCCAGTACTTC	CASGSSPRAETQYF
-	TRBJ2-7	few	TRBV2	TGTGCCAGCAGTGAAATCGTGCGCATTAATACTTTGGGCGAGCAGTACTTC	CASSEIVRINTLGEQYF
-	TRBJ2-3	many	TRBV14	TGTGCCAGCAGCCAAGGGGGGACCTCCACAGATACGCAGTATTTT	CASSQGGTSTDTQYF
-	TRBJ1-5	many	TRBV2	TGTGCCACCCGGGGGTTCGATAATCAGCCCCAGCATTTT	CATRGFDNQPQHF
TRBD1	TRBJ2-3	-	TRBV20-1	TGCAGTGCTTTCAAGACAGGGGAGGTGACAGATACGCAGTATTTT	CSAFKTGEVTDTQYF
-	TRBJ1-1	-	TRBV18	TGTGCCAGCTCACCATCATTAGGGAGGGGAACTGAAGCTTTCTTT	CASSPSLGRGTEAFF
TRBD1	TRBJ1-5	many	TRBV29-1	TGCAGCGTTTTGGGACAGGCCAATCAGCCCCAGCATTTT	CSVLGQANQPQHF
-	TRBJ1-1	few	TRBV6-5	TGTGCCAGCAGTTCATGGACAGAGACACACACTGAAGCTTTCTTT	CASSSWTETHTEAFF
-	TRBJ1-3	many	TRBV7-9	TGTGCCAGCAGCTTAGCGGGAAACACCATATATTTT	CASSLAGNTIYF
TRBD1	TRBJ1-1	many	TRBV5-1	TGCGCCAGCAGCTTGGGACAGGGCCTGAACACTGAAGCTTTCTTT	CASSLGQGLNTEAFF
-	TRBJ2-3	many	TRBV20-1	TGCAGTTCCAGCCGCTATACTAGCACAGATACGCAGTATTTT	CSSSRYTSTDTQYF
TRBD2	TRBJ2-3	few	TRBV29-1	TGCAGCCCCACCCAGCGGGGGGCCCCAGATACGCAGTATTTT	CSPTQRGAPDTQYF
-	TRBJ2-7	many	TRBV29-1	TGCAGCGTTTTGCAGACCTACGAGCAGTACTTC	CSVLQTYEQYF
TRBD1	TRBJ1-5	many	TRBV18	TGTGCCAGCTCACACGGGACAGGGGAACAGCCCCAGCATTTT	CASSHGTGEQPQHF